This TCR beta chain was sequenced for a study of T-cell reconstitution after alpha-beta-depleted transplantation in children. TCRbeta library construction was performed incorporating unique molecular identifiers. TCRdb re-derived calls from the PCR reads in MiXCR, one entry per CDR3 protein. The sample holds some 550,000 distinct CDR3 sequences, 15% to 20% seen once. The receptor comes from a human donor who donated a stem cell graft to a child with acute lymphoblastic leukemia. Sequenced material: PBMCs from the stem cell graft donor, taken from the stem cell graft.

CDR3 protein: CASSTTGTAGASTDTQYF. The CDR3, as DNA: TGCGCCAGCAGCACAACCGGGACCGCAGGGGCTAGCACAGATACGCAGTATTTT. The chain has TRBV5-1 and TRBJ2-3, with D possibly matching TRBD1 (6 bases). Germline assignment: CDR1 SGHRS and CDR2 YFSETQ. The germline V and J ends were trimmed by 4 bases and 0 bases, with 21 bases remaining between them. This CDR3 has 18 amino acids.